This T cell receptor beta chain was sequenced during a study of blood T cell repertoires in COVID-19 (TCRdb year 2020). In terms of the full investigation: Samples covering the acute and convalescent phases of COVID-19 were provided by collaborators in the United States, Italy and Spain. The material from the prospective study consisted of cDNA or gDNA derived from T cells, B-cell-depleted T cells, or PBMCs. Deeply sampled blood TCRbeta repertoires from subjects exposed to, actively infected with, or recovered from COVID-19 were included in the dataset. A freely available public database, intended as a resource for researchers studying the immune response to SARS-CoV-2, is where the repertoires were released. Samples were obtained from the ongoing ImmuneRACE study (first 160 participants) and from over a thousand subjects provided by 6 global collaborators. A de-identified subject ID, COVID-19 status, age in years and sex were almost always included in the sample metadata. HLA class I and class II types, where available, came from metadata supplied by the sample provider rather than from assay-based typing. Study-wide findings and limitations: The amount of clinical and demographic metadata varied by source and participant and was provided uncurated.

The germline V gene (reference sequence) supplies CDR1 MNHNY and CDR2 SVGAGI. Trimming costs V 0 bases and J 5 bases, and their ends lie 10 bases apart. The CDR3 numbers 14 residues from cysteine through phenylalanine. CDR3 DNA is the only sequence kept; it has 42 bases, read in frame from the first base. Participants in the prospective study were aged about 18 to 95 years, lived in about two dozen United States geographic areas, and enrolled through a virtual design. To assign participants to cohorts, the prospective study relied on clinical history that participants themselves reported in a screening survey and a study questionnaire. Exposed participants were defined as having been in contact with someone with a PCR-confirmed or clinician-diagnosed COVID-19 case within 2 weeks of study entry. Each participant in the prospective study had whole blood, serum and a nasopharyngeal or oropharyngeal swab collected by mobile phlebotomists. Over a roughly 2-month period, participants in the prospective study had the option of providing additional blood draws and questionnaires. Blood samples from the prospective study were shipped frozen or at room temperature prior to DNA extraction.

Concerning this clone itself: Its antigen is still unknown. Per-nucleotide qualities are absent, and no much larger clonotype sits a single base away.

The immunoSEQ Assay, a bias-controlled multiplex PCR, was used to amplify TCRbeta CDR3 regions from genomic DNA. The authors' analysis ran thus. Nucleated cell counts per sample were estimated from amplification of reference gene primers within the assay. To quantify the absolute abundance of each unique TCRbeta CDR3 rearrangement, sequence reads were collapsed and filtered. For each sample, productive Simpson clonality was calculated as the square root of Simpson's diversity index across productive rearrangements. Entries here come from immuneACCESS through TCRdb and include only in-frame sequences with V and J called. Some clones fail to appear in such tables; in the studies checked, an unresolved V gene covers under half of the shortfall, and the cause of the remainder is unknown. The V and J calls and clone size are taken from that table; D and trimming were inferred from the DNA. In this sample the table shows about 220,000 clones, about four fifths of which occur a single time. The top ten clonotypes cover 4.5% to 5% of the sample.

The sequenced material came from PBMCs or T cells enriched from blood (not recorded which). The chain links TRBV6-6 with TRBJ2-5; tentative D gene TRBD2, with 6 bases matching. This receptor was taken from a woman aged 50 to 60 who had been exposed to COVID-19. In nucleotide form, the sequence is TGTGCCAGCAGTTACTCAGGGACTCTCGAGACCCAGTACTTC. It codes for CASSYSGTLETQYF.